Listed below are T cell receptor beta chains from one sample, sequenced in a study of T cells in Graves' hyperthyroidism and ophthalmopathy. MiXCR, applied by TCRdb to the multiplex PCR reads, yields one record per CDR3 protein. In the table there are approximately 380,000 distinct CDR3 sequences, more than 12% of which are singletons. Sequencing was done on a sample of blood. Receptors originate from a middle-aged man with Graves' ophthalmopathy. The CDR3 runs from the conserved cysteine through the conserved F or W. D genes are given only for firm matches. Part of the rows lack a size; the others show once, few, many or a class for expanded clones.

D gene	V gene	clone size	J gene	CDR3 DNA	CDR3 protein
NA	TRBV15	few	TRBJ2-5	TGTGCCACCAGCAGAGGGAGGAGCCAAGAGACCCAGTACTTC	CATSRGRSQETQYF
NA	TRBV2	NA	TRBJ2-1	TGTGCCAGCAGTGAGGGAGGCAGGGGTCGTTACAATGAGCAGTTCTTC	CASSEGGRGRYNEQFF
TRBD1	TRBV6-1	many	TRBJ2-5	TGTGCCAGCAGACAGGACAGGGGTGGAGAGACCCAGTACTTC	CASRQDRGGETQYF
NA	TRBV6-1	many	TRBJ1-2	TGTGCCAGCGGAAGGGCAGGAGGGTATGGCTACACCTTC	CASGRAGGYGYTF
TRBD2	TRBV4-3	NA	TRBJ2-1	TGCGCCAGCAGCTTCGGGGGGGGGCACAATGAGCAGTTCTTC	CASSFGGGHNEQFF
TRBD2	TRBV6-1	many	TRBJ2-1	TGTGCCAGCAGAACCATTACTAGCGGGAGAAACAATGAGCAGTTCTTC	CASRTITSGRNNEQFF
NA	TRBV6-1	NA	TRBJ2-2	TGTGCCAGCAAGCTCGCGAACACCGGGGAGCTGTTTTTT	CASKLANTGELFF
NA	TRBV6-1	few	TRBJ2-6	TGTGCCAGCAGTAGACTAAACCACGTGGGACGTCCCTCTGGGGCCAACGTCCTGACTTTC	CASSRLNHVGRPSGANVLTF
NA	TRBV19	NA	TRBJ2-5	TGTGCCAGTAGTCTAACAGGTCCCGAGACCCAGTACTTC	CASSLTGPETQYF
NA	TRBV3-1	few	TRBJ1-4	TGTGCCAGCAGCGGGGACGGTTTTAATGAAAAACTGTTTTTT	CASSGDGFNEKLFF
TRBD2	TRBV19	NA	TRBJ2-1	TGTGCCGGTAGCCTAGCGGGGAACAATGAGCAGTTCTTC	CAGSLAGNNEQFF
TRBD1	TRBV2	many	TRBJ1-5	TGTGCCAGCACCGACCGGGACAGGGGCAATCAGCCCCAGCATTTT	CASTDRDRGNQPQHF
NA	TRBV6-1	NA	TRBJ1-1	TGTGCCAGCAGTGAAGACATGGGGCGCGGTGAAGCTTTCTTT	CASSEDMGRGEAFF
TRBD1	TRBV5-1	many	TRBJ1-1	TGCGCCAGCAGCTTGGGGGACAGGGGAAGTCGCACTGAAGCTTTCTTT	CASSLGDRGSRTEAFF
NA	TRBV10-2	few	TRBJ1-5	TGCGCCAGCAGTGAGAGCGCTACGTATCAGCCCCAGCATTTT	CASSESATYQPQHF
NA	TRBV30	many	TRBJ2-3	TGTGCCCGGACCGGGACTTATACAGATACGCAGTATTTT	CARTGTYTDTQYF
NA	TRBV7-6	NA	TRBJ2-7	TGTGCCAGCAGCTTATCCACCCCGAGCGAGAGATACGAGCAGTACTTC	CASSLSTPSERYEQYF
NA	TRBV19	NA	TRBJ1-2	TGTGCCAGTCATTCACGAATCCGGGAAGACTTTAACTATGGCTACACCTTC	CASHSRIREDFNYGYTF
NA	TRBV3-1	NA	TRBJ2-7	TGTGCCAGCAGGCTATCGATCGTATCCTACGAGCAGTACTTC	CASRLSIVSYEQYF
TRBD1	TRBV24-1	many	TRBJ2-1	TGTGCCACCAGTGACCCAGGACAGGGGAGGAATGAGCAGTTCTTC	CATSDPGQGRNEQFF
TRBD2	TRBV18	many	TRBJ2-5	TGTGCCAGCTCACCACTAGCGGGTTTGGAGACCCAGTACTTC	CASSPLAGLETQYF
TRBD1	TRBV7-2	many	TRBJ1-1	TGTGCCAGCAGCTTAGAGGGGGCGGCGGTTGAAGCTTTCTTT	CASSLEGAAVEAFF
TRBD2	TRBV5-1	many	TRBJ2-5	TGCGCCAGCAGCAGGCGGGGGGGACTAGCGGGAGTCATCCAAGAGACCCAGTACTTC	CASSRRGGLAGVIQETQYF
TRBD1	TRBV24-1	NA	TRBJ1-5	TGTGCCACCAGTGATGCCAAACAGGGGCTGGGCAATCAGCCCCAGCATTTT	CATSDAKQGLGNQPQHF
NA	TRBV5-1	many	TRBJ1-2	TGCGCCAGCAACTCCCCCGGGGGCTACGATGGCTACACCTTC	CASNSPGGYDGYTF
NA	TRBV4-1	NA	TRBJ2-3	TGCGCCAGCAGCCAATTCCGGTCTAGCACAGATACGCAGTATTTT	CASSQFRSSTDTQYF
TRBD1	TRBV5-8	few	TRBJ1-2	TGTGCCAGCAGTTTCGACAGGGGGCTTCAGGGCTACACCTTC	CASSFDRGLQGYTF
TRBD1	TRBV7-2	many	TRBJ2-7	TGTGCCAGCAGCTCGCGAGGGACAGGGCCCTACGAGCAGTACTTC	CASSSRGTGPYEQYF
NA	TRBV15	many	TRBJ2-5	TGTGCCACCAGCAGAACGGGTGGGGTTGCAGAGACCCAGTACTTC	CATSRTGGVAETQYF
NA	TRBV28	many	TRBJ2-2	TGTGCCAGCAGCTCTAGAACCGGGGAGCTGTTTTTT	CASSSRTGELFF
NA	TRBV10-3	once	TRBJ2-7	TGTGCCATCAGTGGGGGCGCCTACGAGCAGTACTTC	CAISGGAYEQYF
TRBD2	TRBV12-3/TRBV12-4	NA	TRBJ2-5	TGTGCCACCTTTATGACTAGCGGGAGAACAGAGACCCAGTACTTC	CATFMTSGRTETQYF
NA	TRBV2	many	TRBJ1-1	TGTGCCAGCAGTAAATTGGTCGGCACTGGAGCTTTCTTT	CASSKLVGTGAFF
TRBD2	TRBV2	NA	TRBJ2-1	TGTGCCAGCAGTGGACTAGCGGGAGTATGGGGTGAGCAGTTCTTC	CASSGLAGVWGEQFF
NA	TRBV5-6	many	TRBJ1-5	TGTGCCAGCAGTTCGGTCGGAGGTGGGGGGGGAAGCAATCAGCCCCAGCATTTT	CASSSVGGGGGSNQPQHF
TRBD1	TRBV12-3/TRBV12-4	many	TRBJ2-7	TGTGCCAGCAGTTTAAGCACAGGGGGAGGCTACGAGCAGTACTTC	CASSLSTGGGYEQYF
NA	TRBV27	NA	TRBJ2-5	TGTGCCAGCACTGGCTTGGGGGCAGAGACCCAGTACTTC	CASTGLGAETQYF
TRBD1	TRBV19	few	TRBJ2-7	TGTGCCAGTAGTGCCCCCGGGACAGGGGGAAACGAGCAGTACTTC	CASSAPGTGGNEQYF
NA	TRBV9	few	TRBJ2-5	TGTGCCAGCAGCGCCTCTAGCATACAAGAGACCCAGTACTTC	CASSASSIQETQYF
TRBD1	TRBV19	many	TRBJ2-7	TGTGCCAGTACCACCAGGAGGACAGGGGGCGCGTACGAGCAGTACTTC	CASTTRRTGGAYEQYF
NA	TRBV5-1	many	TRBJ2-7	TGCGCCAGCTTCGACCCGGGCCCCTCCAACTACGAGCAGTACTTC	CASFDPGPSNYEQYF
TRBD2	TRBV19	once	TRBJ2-2	TGTGCCAGTTCGTTGCGGGAGCTCACCGGGGAGCTGTTTTTT	CASSLRELTGELFF
NA	TRBV29-1	once	TRBJ2-5	TGCAGCGTTGAAGAGGGGGCGGAGACCGAGTACTTC	CSVEEGAETEYF
NA	TRBV5-8	NA	TRBJ1-6	TGTGCCAGCAGCTTGAACATAAGAATAGGGAATTCACCCCTCCACTTT	CASSLNIRIGNSPLHF
NA	TRBV20-1	many	TRBJ2-1	TGCAGTGCCCCCGGGCGGCAGGGGCTCTCCTACAATGAGCAGTTCTTC	CSAPGRQGLSYNEQFF